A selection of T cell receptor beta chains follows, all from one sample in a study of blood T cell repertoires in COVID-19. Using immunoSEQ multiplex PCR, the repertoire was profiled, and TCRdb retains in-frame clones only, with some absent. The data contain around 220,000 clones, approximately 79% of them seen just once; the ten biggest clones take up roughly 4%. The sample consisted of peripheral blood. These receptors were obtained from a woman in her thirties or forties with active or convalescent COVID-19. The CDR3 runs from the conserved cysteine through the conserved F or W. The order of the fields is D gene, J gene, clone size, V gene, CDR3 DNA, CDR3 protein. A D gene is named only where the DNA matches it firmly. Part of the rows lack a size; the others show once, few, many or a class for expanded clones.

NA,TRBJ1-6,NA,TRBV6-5,TGTGCCAGCAGTTACTCAGTCAGCGTGAATTCACCCCTCCACTTT,CASSYSVSVNSPLHF
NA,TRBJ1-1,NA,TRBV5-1,TGCGCCAGCAGCTTAATAGACAGGATGAACACTGAAGCTTTCTTT,CASSLIDRMNTEAFF
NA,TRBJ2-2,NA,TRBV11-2,TGTGCCAGCAGCTTAGTCGCGACTAGTGTTGCCGGGGAGCTGTTTTTT,CASSLVATSVAGELFF
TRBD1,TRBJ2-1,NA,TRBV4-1,TGCGCCAGCAGCCAGCGTGACAGGGGGCGATCCTATTGGGAGCAGTTCTTC,CASSQRDRGRSYWEQFF
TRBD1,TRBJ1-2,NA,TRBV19,TGTGCCAGTAGTGCCCGGGACAGGGGACCAGCTAACTATGGCTACACCTTC,CASSARDRGPANYGYTF
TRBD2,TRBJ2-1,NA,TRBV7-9,TGTGCCAGCAGCGGGACTATTCGATACAATGAGCAGTTCTTC,CASSGTIRYNEQFF
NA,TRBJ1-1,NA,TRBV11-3,TGTGCCAGCAGCTTCCAGGGGAGCACTGAAGCTTTCTTT,CASSFQGSTEAFF
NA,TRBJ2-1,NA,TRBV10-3,TGTGCCGCCTACTCGGACAGTTACAATGAGCAGTTCTTC,CAAYSDSYNEQFF
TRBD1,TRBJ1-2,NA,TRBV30,TGTGCCTGCAGGGGGCTCTATGGCTACACCTTC,CACRGLYGYTF
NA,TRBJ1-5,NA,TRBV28,TGTGCCAGCAGTTTTCTCAGGGTGGATCAGCCCCAGCATTTT,CASSFLRVDQPQHF
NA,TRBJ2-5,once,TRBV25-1,TGTGCCAGCGAAGGGGGACCTCTGTCGGAGACCCAGTACTTC,CASEGGPLSETQYF
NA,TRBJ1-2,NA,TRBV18,TGTGCCAGCTCACAAACAGGGATCGATGGCTACACCTTC,CASSQTGIDGYTF
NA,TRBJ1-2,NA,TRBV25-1,TGTGCCAGCAGTGAAGGCGCGGGGTATGGCTACACCTTC,CASSEGAGYGYTF
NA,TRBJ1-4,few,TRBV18,TGTGCCAGCTCACCATTCAGTTGGGAAAAACTGTTTTTT,CASSPFSWEKLFF
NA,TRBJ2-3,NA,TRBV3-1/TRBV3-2,TGTGCCAGCAGCCCTATGGCGGCTAGCACAGATACGCAGTATTTT,CASSPMAASTDTQYF
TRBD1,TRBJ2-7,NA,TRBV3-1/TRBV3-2,TGTGCCAGCAGCCAATTCCCGGACAGGGTCTACGAGCAGTACTTC,CASSQFPDRVYEQYF
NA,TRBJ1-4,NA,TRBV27,TGTGCCAGCAGCCCAAGGGGACAATTGACAACTAATGAAAAACTGTTTTTT,CASSPRGQLTTNEKLFF
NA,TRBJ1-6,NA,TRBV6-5,TGTGCCAGCAGTTCTTCAGGGTTCGGGGGTTCACCCCTCCACTTT,CASSSSGFGGSPLHF
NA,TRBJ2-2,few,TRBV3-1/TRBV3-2,TGTGCCAGCAGCCAAGATATGGCGGTCACGAACACCGGGGAGCTGTTTTTT,CASSQDMAVTNTGELFF
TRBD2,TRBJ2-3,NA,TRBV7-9,TGTGCCAGCAACGGACTAGCGGGGAACACAGATACGCAGTATTTT,CASNGLAGNTDTQYF
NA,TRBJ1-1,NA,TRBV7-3,TGTGCCAGCAGCCTTAACGGAGGGGAAGGCACTGAAGCTTTCTTT,CASSLNGGEGTEAFF
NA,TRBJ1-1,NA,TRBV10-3,TGTGCCATCAGGGACGAAAGGAGGGGCACTGAAGCTTTCTTT,CAIRDERRGTEAFF
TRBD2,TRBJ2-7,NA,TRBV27,TGTGCCAGCAGTTTCCTAGCGGGGCACTACGAGCAGTACTTC,CASSFLAGHYEQYF
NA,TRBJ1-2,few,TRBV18,TGTGCCAGCTCACCCAGGGACCCGGGGGTCGATGGCTACACCTTC,CASSPRDPGVDGYTF
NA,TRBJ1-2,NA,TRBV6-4,TGTGCCAGCAGTGACTCGGGTGAATCTGGGGGCGACGGCTACACCTTC,CASSDSGESGGDGYTF
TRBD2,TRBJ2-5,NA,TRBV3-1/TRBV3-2,TGTGCCAGCAGCCAAGATTTAGCGGGGGGCGTGACCCAGTACTTC,CASSQDLAGGVTQYF
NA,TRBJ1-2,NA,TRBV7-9,TGTGCCAGCAGCTTAGCGCAGGGGTCTCGGGGCTACACCTTC,CASSLAQGSRGYTF
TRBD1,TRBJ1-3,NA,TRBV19,TGTGCCAGTAGGGACAGGAGAAGGTCTGGAAACACCATATATTTT,CASRDRRRSGNTIYF
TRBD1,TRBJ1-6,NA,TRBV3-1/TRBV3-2,TGTGCCAGCAGCCAAGTGGCTCAGGGGGGTAATTCACCCCTCCACTTT,CASSQVAQGGNSPLHF
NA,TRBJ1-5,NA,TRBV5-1,TGCGCCAGCAGCGTGACAGGAAGGGATCAGCCCCAGCATTTT,CASSVTGRDQPQHF
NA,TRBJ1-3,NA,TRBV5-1,TGCGCCAGCAGCCCGTACTCTGGAAACACCATATATTTT,CASSPYSGNTIYF
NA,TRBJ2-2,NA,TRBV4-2,TGTGCCAGCAGCCAAGATGGGTGGGGAACAGGGAACACCGGGGAGCTGTTTTTT,CASSQDGWGTGNTGELFF
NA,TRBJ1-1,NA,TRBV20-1,TGCAGTGCTCGAACAGGGATTGAAGCTTTCTTT,CSARTGIEAFF
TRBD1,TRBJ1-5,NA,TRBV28,TGTGCCAGCAGTTCCGGGATAATAGGACAGGGCAATCAGCCCCAGCATTTT,CASSSGIIGQGNQPQHF
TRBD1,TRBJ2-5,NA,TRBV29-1,TGCAGCGTCGACAGGGGGCGAGAGACCCAGTACTTC,CSVDRGRETQYF
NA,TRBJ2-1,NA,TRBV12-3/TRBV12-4,TGTGCCAGCAGTTTAACAGGGACCGATGAGCAGTTCTTC,CASSLTGTDEQFF
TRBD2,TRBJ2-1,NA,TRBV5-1,TGCGCCAGCAGAAGCGGGGGAAACCACAATGAGCAGTTCTTC,CASRSGGNHNEQFF
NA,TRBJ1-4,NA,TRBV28,TGTGCCAGCAGTTCCGGACAGTTTAGGGAAAAACTGTTTTTT,CASSSGQFREKLFF
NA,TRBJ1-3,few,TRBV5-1,TGCGCCAGCAGCCCAATCCCCGCGGGCTCTGGAAACACCATATATTTT,CASSPIPAGSGNTIYF
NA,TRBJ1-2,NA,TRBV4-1,TGCGCCAGCAGCCCCGGGGGTGGAGGCTACACCTTC,CASSPGGGGYTF
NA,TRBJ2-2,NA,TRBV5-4,TGTGCCAGCAGCCCAGCGGTTAACGGGGAGCTGTTTTTT,CASSPAVNGELFF
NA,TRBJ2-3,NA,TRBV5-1,TGCGCCAGCAGCTTGGGGCCCTTAGAGCCCGGAGGGACAGATACGCAGTATTTT,CASSLGPLEPGGTDTQYF
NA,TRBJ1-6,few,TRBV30,TGTGCCTGGAGCTCTGACAGCCCCATCCCCCTCCACTTT,CAWSSDSPIPLHF
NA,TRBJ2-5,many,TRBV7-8,TGTGCCAGCAGCTTAGCGCTATCCAGGGTAGAGACCCAGTACTTC,CASSLALSRVETQYF
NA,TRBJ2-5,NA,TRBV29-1,TGCAGCGTTGAAAACGGAGAGACCCAGTACTTC,CSVENGETQYF
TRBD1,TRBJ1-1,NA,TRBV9,TGTGCCAGCAGCCCTTTCCAACGTGGACAGGGAAACACTGAAGCTTTCTTT,CASSPFQRGQGNTEAFF
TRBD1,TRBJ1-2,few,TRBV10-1,TGCGCCAGCATAGGACAGGGTAACTATGGCTACACCTTC,CASIGQGNYGYTF
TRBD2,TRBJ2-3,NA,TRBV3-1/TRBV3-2,TGTGCCAGCAGCCAAGATCCCTTAGATAGCGGGGATCGTCGAGATACGCAGTATTTT,CASSQDPLDSGDRRDTQYF
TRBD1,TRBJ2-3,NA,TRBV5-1,TGCGCCAGCAGCTGGGGGACAGGGACTAGCACAGATACGCAGTATTTT,CASSWGTGTSTDTQYF
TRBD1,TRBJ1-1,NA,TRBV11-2,TGTGCCAGCAGCATCACAGGGGCCCCTGGCACTGAAGCTTTCTTT,CASSITGAPGTEAFF
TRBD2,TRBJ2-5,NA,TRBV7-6,TGTGCCAGCAGCTTAGGGGGACTAGCGGGGGTGGAGACCCAGTACTTC,CASSLGGLAGVETQYF